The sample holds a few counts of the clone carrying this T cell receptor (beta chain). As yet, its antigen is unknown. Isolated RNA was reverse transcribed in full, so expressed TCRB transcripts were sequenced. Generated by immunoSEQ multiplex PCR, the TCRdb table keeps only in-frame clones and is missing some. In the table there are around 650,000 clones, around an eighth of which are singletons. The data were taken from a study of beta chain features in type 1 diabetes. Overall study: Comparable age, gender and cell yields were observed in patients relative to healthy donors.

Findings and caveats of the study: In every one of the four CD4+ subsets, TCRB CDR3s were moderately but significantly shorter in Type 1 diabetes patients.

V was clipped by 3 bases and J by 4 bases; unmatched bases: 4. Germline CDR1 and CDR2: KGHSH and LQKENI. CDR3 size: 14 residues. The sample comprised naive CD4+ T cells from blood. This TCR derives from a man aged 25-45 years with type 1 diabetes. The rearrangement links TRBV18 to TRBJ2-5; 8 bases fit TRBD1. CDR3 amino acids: CASSPRQGSETQYF. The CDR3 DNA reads TGTGCCAGCTCACCGAGACAGGGGTCAGAGACCCAGTACTTC.